The 13 T cell receptor beta chains listed next were all sequenced from one sample in a study of TIL therapy for anti-PD-1-resistant metastatic lung cancer. The time point denotes: pre-treatment sample, taken before nivolumab and TIL therapy. This was the immunoSEQ v3 assay. The method was immunoSEQ multiplex PCR; TCRdb's version includes in-frame clones alone and lacks a portion of them. The table has nearly 60,000 clones, around 67% seen once. This specimen was blood, taken at baseline. Every receptor here comes from a person aged 25 to 85 with non-small cell lung cancer.

V usage is TRBV10-3 and J usage is TRBJ2-3; D gene unclear. The CDR3 sequence is 12 residues long. The V gene's germline CDR1 is ENHRY and CDR2 SYGVKD. The V end was cut by 3 bases, the J end by 6 bases, with 7 bases between. The CDR3 sequence: CAISDSVDTQYF. The CDR3 DNA sequence: TGTGCCATCAGTGACTCCGTGGATACGCAGTATTTT.

V usage is TRBV19 and J usage is TRBJ2-2, with 8 positions matching TRBD2. This CDR3 spans 17 amino acids. Per the germline V gene, CDR1 is LNHDA and CDR2 is SQIVND (reference sequence). Germline trimming cut 5 bases from V and 3 bases from J; bases unmatched to any gene: 11. In DNA, the CDR3 is TGTGCCAGTAGTCCCCGTTTATGGCGGGGGGACACCGGGGAGCTGTTTTTT. Its protein product is CASSPRLWRGDTGELFF.

The chain uses TRBV7-2 and TRBJ1-1, with D maybe TRBD1 (6 bases). Germline assignment: CDR1 SGHTA and CDR2 FQGNSA. This CDR3 is 14 amino acids long. V dropped 5 bases and J dropped 4 bases, with 14 bases sitting between them. The DNA for the CDR3 is TGTGCCAGCAGCACCAGGGGTAAGGTCACTGAAGCTTTCTTT. Its protein is CASSTRGKVTEAFF.

J is TRBJ2-2 and V is TRBV7-3; D is perhaps TRBD2 (6 bases). Trimming pared 4 bases from V and 6 bases from J, leaving 9 bases between. This CDR3 comprises 13 residues. Germline-derived CDR1 and CDR2 are SGHTA and FQGTGA. Here the CDR3 reads CASSSGSPGELFF. The CDR3 DNA is TGTGCCAGCAGCTCCGGGAGCCCCGGGGAGCTGTTTTTT.

The chain recombines TRBV7-2 with TRBJ2-7; no definite D call. V was clipped by 4 bases and J by 2 bases, with 6 bases between them. Germline-derived CDR1 and CDR2 are SGHTA and FQGNSA. This CDR3 contains 12 residues. This CDR3 is CASSSGTYEQYF. The CDR3, as DNA: TGTGCCAGCAGCTCTGGGACCTACGAGCAGTACTTC.

The rearrangement uses TRBV6-6 and TRBJ2-3, with D tentatively TRBD2 (5 bases). This CDR3 spans 15 amino acids. V gave up 0 bases and J gave up 0 bases, with 7 bases separating them. CDR1 is MNHNY and CDR2 is SVGAGI in the germline V gene (reference sequence). The CDR3 DNA follows: TGTGCCAGCAGTTACTCGAGCGGTAGCACAGATACGCAGTATTTT. Translated: CASSYSSGSTDTQYF.

The CDR3 sequence is CASSARDRNTEAFF. CDR3 sequence (DNA): TGTGCCAGCAGCGCCCGGGACAGGAACACTGAAGCTTTCTTT. The V call is TRBV9, the J call TRBJ1-1; 7 nucleotides line up with TRBD1. The V segment lost 3 bases and the J segment 1 base; nucleotides outside the gene matches: 3. Per germline, CDR1 SGDLS and CDR2 YYNGEE. There are 14 residues in the CDR3.

The chain is built from TRBV19 and TRBJ2-7; possibly TRBD1 or TRBD2 for D (5 bases each). The CDR3 totals 14 residues. Trimming cost V 4 bases and J 3 bases, with 13 bases left between them. Germline CDR1 is LNHDA and CDR2 is SQIVND (reference sequence). The CDR3 loop reads CASSTYEGNYEQYF. CDR3 bases: TGTGCCAGTAGTACCTACGAGGGGAACTACGAGCAGTACTTC.

This clone has a handful of counts. The rearrangement joins TRBV4-2 to TRBJ1-1, with 7 bases identical to TRBD1. V lost 4 bases and J lost 3; bases outside the gene matches: 5. Germline V lookup: CDR1 LGHNA, CDR2 YNFKEQ. The length of the CDR3 is 14 residues. DNA of the CDR3: TGTGCCAGCAGCCTAGGGGGCCGGGACACTGAAGCTTTCTTT. This sequence encodes CASSLGGRDTEAFF.

The chain links TRBV6-5 to TRBJ2-7; TRBD2 might be the D (6 bases). CDR3 size: 13 residues. Germline V gene data show CDR1 as MNHEY and CDR2 as SVGAGI. The V end was cut by 6 bases, the J end by 4 bases, with 13 bases between. The CDR3 protein is CASRLEEGYEQYF. In nucleotides, the CDR3 is TGTGCCAGCAGACTAGAGGAGGGATACGAGCAGTACTTC.

In its sample, this clone is medium-sized. V is TRBV6-4 and J is TRBJ1-5; the D is unclear. The germline V gene encodes CDR1 MRHNA and CDR2 SNTAGT. The V end was cut by 4 bases, the J end by 5 bases, with 9 bases between. The CDR3 runs 13 residues. CDR3 DNA: TGTGCCAGCAGTGTGGAGGAGGATCAGCCCCAGCATTTT. Amino acids: CASSVEEDQPQHF.

This chain joins TRBV5-1 and TRBJ2-3; a possible D gene is TRBD2 (6 bases). V dropped 4 bases and J dropped 0 bases, with 15 bases sitting between them. This CDR3 region has 16 residues. Germline V gives CDR1 SGHRS, CDR2 YFSETQ. The CDR3 nucleotides read TGCGCCAGCAGCCGACTAGGCCAGTCTAGCACAGATACGCAGTATTTT. Translation gives CASSRLGQSSTDTQYF. Combining the CDR3 with reference TRBV5-1 and TRBJ2-3 gives the whole variable domain KAGVTQTPRYLIKTRGQQVTLSCSPISGHRSVSWYQQTPGQGLQFLFEYFSETQRNKGNFPGRFSGRQFSNSRSEMNVSTLELGDSALYLCASSRLGQSSTDTQYFGPGTRLTVL.

Written as DNA, the CDR3 is TGTGCCAGAAGCTTGGTCCGGACTAGCGGGATCAACGAGCAGTACTTC. Residues: CARSLVRTSGINEQYF. The chain links TRBV5-3 to TRBJ2-7; 12 positions match TRBD2. TRBV5-3 is marked as an open reading frame, function uncertain. The length of the CDR3 is 16 residues. The J segment lost 5 bases and the V segment lost 0 bases, leaving 6 bases of the junction unmatched.